What follows are 22 T cell receptor beta chains derived from one specimen sequenced in a study of shared clonotypes between healthy human individuals. TCRdb's table, derived via immunoSEQ multiplex PCR, lists solely in-frame clones and lacks some. The table includes approximately 1.4 million clones, 98% detected once. The specimen sequenced was naive CD4+ T cells sorted from blood. Subset defined: CD45RA+ positively selected. The origin of the receptors is a man between 25 and 39 years old in good health.

V is TRBV14 and J is TRBJ1-3; D remains unclear. The CDR3 spans 15 residues. The germline V gene encodes CDR1 SGHDN and CDR2 FVKESK. V dropped 4 bases and J dropped 2 bases, with 12 bases sitting between them. This CDR3 is CASSPKEVTGNTIYF. CDR3 sequence (DNA): TGTGCCAGCAGCCCGAAAGAGGTTACTGGAAACACCATATATTTT.

This chain links TRBV5-1 with TRBJ2-1, with 10 bases identical to TRBD2. The V and J ends lost 1 base and 9 bases, in that order; junction bases with no gene match: 10. Germline V gene data show CDR1 as SGHRS and CDR2 as YFSETQ. CDR3 length equals 16 residues. CDR3 in DNA: TGCGCCAGCAGCTTGTTGGCTAGCGGGAGCTCGGGTGAGCAGTTCTTC. This encodes CASSLLASGSSGEQFF.

The genes are TRBV5-1 and TRBJ2-1, with D perhaps given as TRBD1 or TRBD2 (5 bases each). This CDR3 has 14 residues. V gave up 3 bases and J gave up 9 bases, with 16 bases separating them. Germline CDR1 is SGHRS and CDR2 is YFSETQ. The CDR3 sequence is CASSSNPGQLEQFF. In DNA, the CDR3 is TGCGCCAGCAGCTCCAACCCGGGGCAGCTTGAGCAGTTCTTC.

The rearrangement uses TRBV5-4 and TRBJ1-1, with 10 bases that match TRBD1. The germline V gene encodes CDR1 SGHNT and CDR2 YYREEE (reference sequence). The CDR3 is made up of 15 amino acids. V was pared by 4 bases and J by 4 bases, with 7 bases of the junction left unmatched. The CDR3 region is CASSHPGQGLTEAFF. The CDR3 DNA is TGTGCCAGCAGCCACCCGGGACAGGGGCTCACTGAAGCTTTCTTT.

The chain recombines TRBV7-9 with TRBJ2-7, with TRBD1 identical over 7 bases. The CDR3 loop spans 16 amino acids. V was pared by 1 base and J by 9 bases, with 15 bases of the junction left unmatched. Germline V gene data show CDR1 as SEHNR and CDR2 as FQNEAQ (reference sequence). The CDR3 loop reads CASSLGVADRHLRQYF. As DNA, the CDR3 is TGTGCCAGCAGCTTAGGAGTTGCGGACAGGCATCTAAGGCAGTACTTC.

This chain uses TRBV19 with TRBJ1-2; no firm D call. Germline-derived CDR1 and CDR2 are LNHDA and SQIVND (reference sequence). This CDR3 region has 9 residues. The V and J ends lost 10 bases and 8 bases respectively, with 8 bases between them. The CDR3 here is CATYPGYTF. The CDR3 coding sequence is TGTGCCACCTATCCGGGCTACACCTTC.

V gene TRBV18 combines with J gene TRBJ2-1; 7 nucleotides align to TRBD2. The CDR3 consists of 16 residues. Germline V gene sequence: CDR1 KGHSH, CDR2 LQKENI. J gave up 0 bases and V 5 bases, and 7 bases lay outside the gene matches. In DNA form, the CDR3 reads TGTGCCAGCTCAAGGCAGGGAGGGAGCTCCTACAATGAGCAGTTCTTC. Its translation: CASSRQGGSSYNEQFF.

The rearrangement links TRBV5-1 to TRBJ2-2, with D maybe TRBD2 (6 bases). Trimming took 2 bases from V and 3 from J, leaving 17 bases between them. This CDR3 contains 17 residues. Germline CDR1 is SGHRS and CDR2 is YFSETQ. The CDR3 loop is CASSLFGGLEDTGELFF. The CDR3, as DNA: TGCGCCAGCAGCTTATTTGGAGGGCTCGAGGACACCGGGGAGCTGTTTTTT.

CDR3 loop: CASRHYAGGLYGYTF. The CDR3, as DNA: TGTGCCAGCAGACACTACGCAGGGGGCCTCTATGGCTACACCTTC. The chain has TRBV6-5 and TRBJ1-2, with TRBD1 matching 8 bases. Germline CDR1 reads MNHEY; CDR2 reads SVGAGI. This CDR3 has 15 amino acids. Trimming at V came to 6 bases and at J to 4 bases, leaving 10 bases not matched to a gene.

V usage is TRBV7-3 and J usage is TRBJ2-1; 9 bases align to TRBD1. Looked up from germline, CDR1 is SGHTA and CDR2 is FQGTGA. The CDR3 runs to 13 residues. V lost 5 bases, J lost 12 bases, and 8 bases stayed unmatched. The CDR3 loop reads CASSPNAGQGQFF. The CDR3 region has the DNA TGTGCCAGCAGCCCAAACGCGGGACAGGGGCAGTTCTTC.

The CDR3 spells CAISESSNEQFF. CDR3 nucleotide sequence: TGTGCCATCAGTGAGTCGAGCAATGAGCAGTTCTTC. The chain links TRBV10-3 to TRBJ2-1; the D is unclear. Germline CDR1 is ENHRY and CDR2 is SYGVKD. V dropped 0 bases and J dropped 6 bases, with 3 bases sitting between them. This CDR3 has 12 residues.

This chain uses TRBV29-1 with TRBJ1-1; 7 bases line up with TRBD1. CDR1 is SQVTM and CDR2 is ANQGSEA in the germline V gene. CDR3 length: 18 residues. With 7 bases clipped from V and 1 base from J, the junction kept 21 bases outside the gene matches. The CDR3 nucleotides are TGCAGCGCGGCAAAAATAGGGGGCTCGTACAGGGGGAACACTGAAGCTTTCTTT. Translating gives CSAAKIGGSYRGNTEAFF.

This chain connects TRBV25-1 to TRBJ1-4, with D hard to call. The CDR3 spans 14 residues. Per the germline V gene, CDR1 is MGHDK and CDR2 is SYGVNS. V was clipped by 1 base and J by 3 bases, with 6 bases between them. The CDR3 loop is CASSEWAANEKLFF. Written as DNA, the CDR3 is TGTGCCAGCAGTGAATGGGCAGCTAATGAAAAACTGTTTTTT.

The V call is TRBV6-5, the J call TRBJ2-7, with 8 bases fitting TRBD1. Germline V gene sequence: CDR1 MNHEY, CDR2 SVGAGI. The CDR3 spans 14 residues. V lost 1 base and J lost 6; bases outside the gene matches: 5. CDR3: CASSYFSGGAEQYF. The CDR3 nucleotides read TGTGCCAGCAGTTACTTCTCAGGGGGCGCCGAGCAGTACTTC.

DNA of the CDR3: TGCGCCAGCAGCCAAGGAACGGCAGCATCAGATACGCAGTATTTT. Residues: CASSQGTAASDTQYF. The genes are TRBV4-1 and TRBJ2-3; D unclear. V was clipped by 1 base and J by 4 bases, with 12 bases between them. CDR3 size: 15 residues. CDR1 is MGHRA, CDR2 YSYEKL, per germline.

This rearrangement joins TRBV19 to TRBJ1-2, with D perhaps TRBD1 (5 bases). V was clipped by 6 bases and J by 8 bases, with 13 bases between them. Germline V gene lookup returns CDR1 LNHDA and CDR2 SQIVND (reference sequence). CDR3 length: 12 amino acids. CDR3 in DNA: TGTGCCAGTAGCCTGACAGACATCGGCTACACCTTC. Residues: CASSLTDIGYTF.

The V and J genes are TRBV5-1 and TRBJ2-7; 9 nucleotides agree with TRBD1. V lost 4 bases to trimming and J lost 2 bases; unmatched junction nucleotides: 4. Germline CDR1 is SGHRS and CDR2 is YFSETQ. The CDR3 consists of 14 residues. CDR3 sequence: CASSQGTGPYEQYF. CDR3 nucleotide sequence: TGCGCCAGCAGCCAAGGGACAGGGCCCTACGAGCAGTACTTC. Full variable domain (outside the CDR3, taken from reference TRBV5-1 and TRBJ2-7): KAGVTQTPRYLIKTRGQQVTLSCSPISGHRSVSWYQQTPGQGLQFLFEYFSETQRNKGNFPGRFSGRQFSNSRSEMNVSTLELGDSALYLCASSQGTGPYEQYFGPGTRLTVT.

V gene TRBV6-5 combines with J gene TRBJ2-7, with 12 bases that match TRBD2. Germline V gene sequence: CDR1 MNHEY, CDR2 SVGAGI. This CDR3 is 13 amino acids long. Trimming at V came to 9 bases and at J to 4 bases, leaving 4 bases not matched to a gene. CDR3 DNA: TGTGCCAGTCTCGGACTAGCGGGATACGAGCAGTACTTC. This encodes CASLGLAGYEQYF.

With regard to this clone: The same CDR3 can be traced to other DNA sequences in this sample. This chain connects TRBV28 to TRBJ2-1; D not resolved. The CDR3 covers 12 residues. Trimming stripped 4 bases from V and 6 bases from J, with 7 bases between. Germline CDR1 reads MDHEN; CDR2 reads SYDVKM. CDR3 sequence: CASSSSPNEQFF. The CDR3 DNA reads as TGTGCCAGCAGTTCTTCACCCAATGAGCAGTTCTTC.

This CDR3 reads CAISDPGTGGQETQYF. CDR3 coding DNA: TGTGCCATCAGTGACCCCGGGACAGGGGGCCAAGAGACCCAGTACTTC. The gene calls are TRBV10-3 and TRBJ2-5; 11 nucleotides match TRBD1. The CDR3 totals 16 residues. Germline V gene lookup returns CDR1 ENHRY and CDR2 SYGVKD. V lost 3 bases, J lost 1 base, and 4 bases stayed unmatched.

This clone was picked up one time. The chain recombines TRBV25-1 with TRBJ2-5; D remains ambiguous. Germline loops: CDR1 MGHDK, CDR2 SYGVNS. The CDR3 spans 14 residues. Trimming stripped 7 bases from V and 0 bases from J, with 12 bases between. CDR3 bases: TGTGCCAGCACCGGAGTGGGTAACCAAGAGACCCAGTACTTC. Protein sequence: CASTGVGNQETQYF.

This chain connects TRBV29-1 to TRBJ2-3; D is unresolved. Looked up from germline, CDR1 is SQVTM and CDR2 is ANQGSEA. The CDR3 runs to 12 residues. V lost 4 bases to trimming and J lost 4 bases, with 9 bases between them. The chain's CDR3 is CSVARSADTQYF. The CDR3, as DNA: TGCAGCGTTGCTCGGTCGGCAGATACGCAGTATTTT.